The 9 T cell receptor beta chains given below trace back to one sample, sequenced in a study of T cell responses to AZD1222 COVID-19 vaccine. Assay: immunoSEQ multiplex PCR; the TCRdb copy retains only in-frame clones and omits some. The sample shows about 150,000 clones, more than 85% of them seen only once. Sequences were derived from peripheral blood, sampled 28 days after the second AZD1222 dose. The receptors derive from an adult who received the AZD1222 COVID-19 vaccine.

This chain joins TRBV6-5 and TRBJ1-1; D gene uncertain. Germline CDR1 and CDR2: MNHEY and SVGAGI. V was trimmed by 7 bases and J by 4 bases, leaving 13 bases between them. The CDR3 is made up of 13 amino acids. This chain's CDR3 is CASTQRGPTEAFF. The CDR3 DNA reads TGTGCCAGCACCCAACGAGGGCCCACTGAAGCTTTCTTT.

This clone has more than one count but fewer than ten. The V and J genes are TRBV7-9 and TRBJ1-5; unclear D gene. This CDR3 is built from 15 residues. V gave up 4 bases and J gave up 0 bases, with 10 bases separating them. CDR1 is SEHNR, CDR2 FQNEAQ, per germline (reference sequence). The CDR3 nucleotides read TGTGCCAGCAGCTCCGCGAGCAATAGCAATCAGCCCCAGCATTTT. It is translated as CASSSASNSNQPQHF. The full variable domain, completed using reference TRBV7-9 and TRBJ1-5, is DTGVSQNPRHKITKRGQNVTFRCDPISEHNRLYWYRQTLGQGPEFLTYFQNEAQLEKSRLLSDRFSAERPKGSFSTLEIQRTEQGDSAMYLCASSSASNSNQPQHFGDGTRLSIL.

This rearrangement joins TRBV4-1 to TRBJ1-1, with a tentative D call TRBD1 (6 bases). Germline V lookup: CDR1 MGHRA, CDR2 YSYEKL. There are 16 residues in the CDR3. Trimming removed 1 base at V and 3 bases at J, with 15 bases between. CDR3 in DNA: TGCGCCAGCAGCCAAGTGGGGACACGGGGTGACACTGAAGCTTTCTTT. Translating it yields CASSQVGTRGDTEAFF.

The CDR3: CASTSWGNVQPQHF. CDR3 in DNA: TGTGCCAGCACCTCCTGGGGGAATGTACAGCCCCAGCATTTT. The J gene is TRBJ1-5, the V gene TRBV28, with a possible D match to TRBD1 (5 bases). Looked up from germline, CDR1 is MDHEN and CDR2 is SYDVKM. The CDR3 loop spans 14 amino acids. Trimming cost V 7 bases and J 7 bases, with 17 bases left between them.

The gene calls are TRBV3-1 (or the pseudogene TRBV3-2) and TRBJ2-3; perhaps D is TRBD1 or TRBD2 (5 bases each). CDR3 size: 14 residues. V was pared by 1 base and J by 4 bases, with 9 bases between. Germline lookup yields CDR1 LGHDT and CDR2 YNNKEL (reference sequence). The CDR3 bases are TGTGCCAGCAGCCAAGGTATGGGGGCAGATACGCAGTATTTT. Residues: CASSQGMGADTQYF.

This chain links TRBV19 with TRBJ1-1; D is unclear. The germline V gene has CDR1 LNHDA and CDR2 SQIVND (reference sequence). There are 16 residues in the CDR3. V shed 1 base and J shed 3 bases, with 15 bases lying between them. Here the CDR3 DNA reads TGTGCCAGTAGTATAGTCTTCCGGACCGACCACACTGAAGCTTTCTTT. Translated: CASSIVFRTDHTEAFF.

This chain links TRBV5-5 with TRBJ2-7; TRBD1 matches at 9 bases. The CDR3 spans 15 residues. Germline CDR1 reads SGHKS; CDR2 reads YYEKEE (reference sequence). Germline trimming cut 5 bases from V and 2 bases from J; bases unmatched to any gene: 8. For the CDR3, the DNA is TGTGCCAGCAGACCCCGGGACAGGGAGGCCTACGAGCAGTACTTC. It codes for CASRPRDREAYEQYF.

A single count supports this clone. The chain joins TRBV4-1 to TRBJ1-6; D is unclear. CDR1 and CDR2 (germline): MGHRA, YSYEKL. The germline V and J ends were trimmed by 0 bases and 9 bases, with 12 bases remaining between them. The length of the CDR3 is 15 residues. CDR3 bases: TGCGCCAGCAGCCAAGAGTGGGAGGGCAGTTCACCCCTCCACTTT. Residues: CASSQEWEGSSPLHF.

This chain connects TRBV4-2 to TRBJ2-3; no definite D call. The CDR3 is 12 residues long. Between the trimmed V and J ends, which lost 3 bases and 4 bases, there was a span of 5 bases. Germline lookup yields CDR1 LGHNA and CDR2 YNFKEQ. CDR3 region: CASSHRPDTQYF. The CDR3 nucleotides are TGTGCCAGCAGCCACCGACCAGATACGCAGTATTTT.